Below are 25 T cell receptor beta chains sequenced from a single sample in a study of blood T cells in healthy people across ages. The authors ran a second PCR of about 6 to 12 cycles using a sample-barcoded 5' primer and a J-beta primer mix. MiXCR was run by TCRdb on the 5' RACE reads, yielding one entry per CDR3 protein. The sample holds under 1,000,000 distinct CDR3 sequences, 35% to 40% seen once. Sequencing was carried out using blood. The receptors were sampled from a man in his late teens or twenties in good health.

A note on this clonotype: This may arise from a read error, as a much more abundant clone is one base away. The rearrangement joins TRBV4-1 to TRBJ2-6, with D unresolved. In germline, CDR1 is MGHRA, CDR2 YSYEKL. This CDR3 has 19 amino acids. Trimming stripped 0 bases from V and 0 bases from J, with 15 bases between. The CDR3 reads CASSQEKDGPDSGANVLTF. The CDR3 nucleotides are TGCGCCAGCAGCCAAGAGAAGGACGGTCCTGACTCTGGGGCCAACGTCCTGACTTTC.

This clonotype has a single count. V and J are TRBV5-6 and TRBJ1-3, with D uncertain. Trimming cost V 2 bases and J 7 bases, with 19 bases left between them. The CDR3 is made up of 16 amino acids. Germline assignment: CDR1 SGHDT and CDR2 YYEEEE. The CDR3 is CASSLEVGGVANTIYF. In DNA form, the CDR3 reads TGTGCCAGCAGCTTAGAAGTTGGAGGCGTTGCGAACACCATATATTTT.

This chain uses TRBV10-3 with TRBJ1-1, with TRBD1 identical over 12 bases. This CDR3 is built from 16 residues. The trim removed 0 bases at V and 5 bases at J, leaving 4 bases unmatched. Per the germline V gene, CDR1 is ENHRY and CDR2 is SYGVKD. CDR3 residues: CAISESGQGAGTEAFF. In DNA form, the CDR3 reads TGTGCCATCAGTGAGTCGGGACAGGGGGCCGGTACTGAAGCTTTCTTT.

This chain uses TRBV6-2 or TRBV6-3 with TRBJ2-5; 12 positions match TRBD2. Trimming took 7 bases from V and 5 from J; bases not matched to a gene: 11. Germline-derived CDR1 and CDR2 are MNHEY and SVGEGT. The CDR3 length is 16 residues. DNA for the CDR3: TGTGCCAGCACCCTTACTAGCGGGGGGCGGGCGGAGACCCAGTACTTC. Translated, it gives CASTLTSGGRAETQYF.

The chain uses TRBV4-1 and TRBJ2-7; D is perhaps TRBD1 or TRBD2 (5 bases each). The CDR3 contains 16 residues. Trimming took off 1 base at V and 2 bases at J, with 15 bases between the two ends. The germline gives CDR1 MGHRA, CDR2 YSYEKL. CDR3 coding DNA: TGCGCCAGCAGCCAAGGTTTCGGGACGGACACCTACGAGCAGTACTTC. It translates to CASSQGFGTDTYEQYF.

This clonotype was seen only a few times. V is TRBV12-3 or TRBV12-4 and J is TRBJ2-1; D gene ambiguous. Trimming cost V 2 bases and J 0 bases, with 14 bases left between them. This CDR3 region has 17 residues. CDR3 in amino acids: CASSLRPYESSYNEQFF. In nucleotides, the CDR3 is TGTGCCAGCAGTTTACGGCCCTATGAAAGCTCCTACAATGAGCAGTTCTTC.

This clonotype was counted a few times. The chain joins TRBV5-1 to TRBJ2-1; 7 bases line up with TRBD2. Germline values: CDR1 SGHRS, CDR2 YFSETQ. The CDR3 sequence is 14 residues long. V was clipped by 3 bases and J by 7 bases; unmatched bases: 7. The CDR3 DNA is TGCGCCAGCAGCTCCCGGGACTATTTGAATGAGCAGTTCTTC. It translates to CASSSRDYLNEQFF.

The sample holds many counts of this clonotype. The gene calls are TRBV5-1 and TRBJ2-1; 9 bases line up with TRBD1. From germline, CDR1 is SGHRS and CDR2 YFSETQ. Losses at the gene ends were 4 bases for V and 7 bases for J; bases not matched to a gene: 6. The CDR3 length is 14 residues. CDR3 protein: CASSPGTGRNEQFF. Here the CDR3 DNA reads TGCGCCAGCAGCCCCGGGACAGGGAGGAATGAGCAGTTCTTC.

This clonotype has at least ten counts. CDR3 amino acids: CASSQAQNSYEQYF. The CDR3, as DNA: TGTGCCAGCAGCCAAGCGCAGAACTCCTACGAGCAGTACTTC. The J gene is TRBJ2-7, the V gene TRBV4-2; D is undetermined. Germline values: CDR1 LGHNA, CDR2 YNFKEQ. This CDR3 is built from 14 residues. V was pared by 1 base and J by 0 bases, with 7 bases between.

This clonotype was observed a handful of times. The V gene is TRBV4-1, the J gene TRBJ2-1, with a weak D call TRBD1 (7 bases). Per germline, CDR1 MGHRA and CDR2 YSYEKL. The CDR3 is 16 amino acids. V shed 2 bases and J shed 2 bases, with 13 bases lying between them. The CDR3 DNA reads TGCGCCAGCAGCCAAAAGGAGGGGGCTACCTACAATGAGCAGTTCTTC. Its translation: CASSQKEGATYNEQFF.

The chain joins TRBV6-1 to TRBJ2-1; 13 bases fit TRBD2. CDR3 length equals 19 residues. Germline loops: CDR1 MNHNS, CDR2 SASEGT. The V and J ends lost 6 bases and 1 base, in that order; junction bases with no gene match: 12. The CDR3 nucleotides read TGTGCCAGCAGGCCCGACCCCGGACTAGCGGGAGATTCCTACAATGAGCAGTTCTTC. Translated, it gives CASRPDPGLAGDSYNEQFF.

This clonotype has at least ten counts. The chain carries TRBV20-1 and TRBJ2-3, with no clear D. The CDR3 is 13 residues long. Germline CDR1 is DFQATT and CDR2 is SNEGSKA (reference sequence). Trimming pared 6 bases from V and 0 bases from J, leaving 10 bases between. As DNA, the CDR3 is TGCAGTGCCCTGTCAGAGAGCACAGATACGCAGTATTTT. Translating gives CSALSESTDTQYF.

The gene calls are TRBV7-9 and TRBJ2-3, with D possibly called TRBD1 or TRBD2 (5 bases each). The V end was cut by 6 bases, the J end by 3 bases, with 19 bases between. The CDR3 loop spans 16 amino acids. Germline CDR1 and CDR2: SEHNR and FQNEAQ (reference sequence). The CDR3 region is CASSRAVGGSTDTQYF. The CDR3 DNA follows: TGTGCCAGCAGTAGAGCGGTTGGGGGTTCTACAGATACGCAGTATTTT.

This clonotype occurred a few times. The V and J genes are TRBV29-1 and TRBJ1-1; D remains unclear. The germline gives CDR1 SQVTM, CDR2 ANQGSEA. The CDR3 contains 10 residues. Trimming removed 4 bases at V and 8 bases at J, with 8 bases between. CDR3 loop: CSVVSVEAFF. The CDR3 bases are TGCAGCGTTGTATCGGTAGAAGCTTTCTTT. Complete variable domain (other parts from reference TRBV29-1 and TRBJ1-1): SAVISQKPSRDICQRGTSLTIQCQVDSQVTMMFWYRQQPGQSLTLIATANQGSEATYESGFVIDKFPISRPNLTFSTLTVSNMSPEDSSIYLCSVVSVEAFFGQGTRLTVV.

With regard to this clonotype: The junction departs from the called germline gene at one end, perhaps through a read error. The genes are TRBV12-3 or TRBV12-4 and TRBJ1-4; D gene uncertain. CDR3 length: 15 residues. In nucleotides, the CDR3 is TGTGCCGGCAGTTTCGGCCGGCGTTTGTTGGCAAAACTGTTTTTT. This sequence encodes CAGSFGRRLLAKLFF.

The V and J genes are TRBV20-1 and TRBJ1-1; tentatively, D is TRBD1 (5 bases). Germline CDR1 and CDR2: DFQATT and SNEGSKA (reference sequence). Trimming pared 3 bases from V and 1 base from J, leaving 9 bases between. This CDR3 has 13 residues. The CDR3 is CSASAGPNTEAFF. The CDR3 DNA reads TGCAGTGCTAGCGCAGGGCCGAACACTGAAGCTTTCTTT.

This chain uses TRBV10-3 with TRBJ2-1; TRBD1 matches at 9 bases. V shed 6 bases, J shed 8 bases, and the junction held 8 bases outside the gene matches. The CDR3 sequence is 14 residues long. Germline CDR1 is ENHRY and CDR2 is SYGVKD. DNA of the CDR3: TGTGCCATCAGCCCCGGGACAGGGAAATATGAGCAGTTCTTC. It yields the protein CAISPGTGKYEQFF.

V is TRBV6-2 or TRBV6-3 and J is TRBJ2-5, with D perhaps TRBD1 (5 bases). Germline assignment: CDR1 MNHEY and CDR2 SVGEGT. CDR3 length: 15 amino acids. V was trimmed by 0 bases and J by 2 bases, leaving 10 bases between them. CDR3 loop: CASSYSETGQETQYF. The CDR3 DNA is TGTGCCAGCAGTTACTCGGAAACAGGTCAAGAGACCCAGTACTTC.

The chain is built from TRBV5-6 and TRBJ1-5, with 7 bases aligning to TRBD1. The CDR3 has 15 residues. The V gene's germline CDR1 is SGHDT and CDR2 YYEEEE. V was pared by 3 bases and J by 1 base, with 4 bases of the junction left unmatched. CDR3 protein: CASSSTGTSNQPQHF. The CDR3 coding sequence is TGTGCCAGCAGCTCGACAGGGACAAGCAATCAGCCCCAGCATTTT.

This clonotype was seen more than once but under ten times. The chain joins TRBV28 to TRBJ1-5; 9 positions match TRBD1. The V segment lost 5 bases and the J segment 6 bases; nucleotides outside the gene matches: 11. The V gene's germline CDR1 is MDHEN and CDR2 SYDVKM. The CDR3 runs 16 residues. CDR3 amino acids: CASSQTLQGAGQPQHF. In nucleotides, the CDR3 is TGTGCCAGCAGTCAAACCTTACAGGGGGCTGGTCAGCCCCAGCATTTT.

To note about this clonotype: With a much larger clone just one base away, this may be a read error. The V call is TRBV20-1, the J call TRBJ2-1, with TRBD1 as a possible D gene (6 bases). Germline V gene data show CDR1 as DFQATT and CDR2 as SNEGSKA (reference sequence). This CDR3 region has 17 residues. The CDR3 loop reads CSARGQEKLRGYTEQFF. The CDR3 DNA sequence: TGCAGTGCTAGAGGACAGGAGAAACTCCGGGGTTACACTGAGCAGTTCTTC.

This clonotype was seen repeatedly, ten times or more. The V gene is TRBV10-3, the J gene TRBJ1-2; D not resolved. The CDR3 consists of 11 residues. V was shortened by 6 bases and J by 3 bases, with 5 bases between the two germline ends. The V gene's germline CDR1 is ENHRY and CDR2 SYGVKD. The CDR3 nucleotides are TGTGCCATCAGCCCGGACTATGGCTACACCTTC. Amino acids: CAISPDYGYTF.

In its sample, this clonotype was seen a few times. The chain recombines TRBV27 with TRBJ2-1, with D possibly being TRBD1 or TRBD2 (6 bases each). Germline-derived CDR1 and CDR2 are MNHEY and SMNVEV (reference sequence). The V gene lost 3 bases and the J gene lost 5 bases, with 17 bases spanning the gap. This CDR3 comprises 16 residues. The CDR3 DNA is TGTGCCAGCAGTTTTAGGTCGGGGGCAGAGAACAATGAGCAGTTCTTC. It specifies CASSFRSGAENNEQFF.

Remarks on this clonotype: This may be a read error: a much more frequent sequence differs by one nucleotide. CDR3 in amino acids: CTSSAAGTQYF. DNA of the CDR3: TGTACCAGCAGTGCCGCGGGGACCCAGTACTTC. V usage is TRBV12-3 or TRBV12-4 and J usage is TRBJ2-5; a weak D match, TRBD2 (5 bases). The CDR3 length is 11 residues.

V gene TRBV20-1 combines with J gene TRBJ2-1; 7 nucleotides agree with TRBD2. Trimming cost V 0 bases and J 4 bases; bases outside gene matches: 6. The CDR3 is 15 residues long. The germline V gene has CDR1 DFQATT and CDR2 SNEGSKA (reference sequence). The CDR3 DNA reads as TGCAGTGCTAGAGATGACGCGGGGGAGTACAATGAGCAGTTCTTC. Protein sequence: CSARDDAGEYNEQFF.